This is a list of T cell receptor beta chains from one sample in a study of blood T cells in healthy people across ages. TCRdb reanalysed the 5' RACE reads using MiXCR and keeps one entry per CDR3 protein. The table lists about 2 million distinct CDR3 sequences, around 50% of them singletons. The sequenced material came from blood. These receptors were obtained from a woman in her forties in good health. Each CDR3 is given with its conserved first and last residue. A D gene is named only where the DNA matches it firmly. A clone size is listed for some rows: how often the clone was seen (once, few, many), or a class if it is expanded.

TRBJ2-2,TRBV12-3/TRBV12-4,once,TRBD1,CASSFWSGTANTGELFF,TGTGCCAGCAGTTTCTGGTCCGGGACAGCGAACACCGGGGAGCTGTTTTTT
TRBJ2-1,TRBV10-3,.,.,CAISRTGSNEQFF,TGTGCCATCAGCCGAACAGGGTCCAATGAGCAGTTCTTC
TRBJ2-7,TRBV15,.,TRBD1,CATSRIRDSSYEQYF,TGTGCCACCAGCAGAATCAGGGACAGCTCCTACGAGCAGTACTTC
TRBJ2-7,TRBV12-3/TRBV12-4,.,TRBD1,CASSPGQGFLSYEQYF,TGTGCCAGCAGTCCTGGACAGGGATTTCTCTCCTACGAGCAGTACTTC
TRBJ1-6,TRBV27,.,.,CASSPKGDSPLHF,TGTGCCAGCAGTCCCAAAGGCGATTCACCCCTCCACTTT
TRBJ2-3,TRBV28,.,.,CASRFMDGTDTQYF,TGTGCCAGCAGGTTCATGGACGGCACAGATACGCAGTATTTT
TRBJ2-1,TRBV4-2,.,TRBD1,CASSQVLRGQGEQFF,TGTGCCAGCAGCCAAGTTCTCAGGGGGCAAGGGGAGCAGTTCTTC
TRBJ1-2,TRBV25-1,.,.,CASIGMDSLNGYTF,TGTGCCAGCATAGGGATGGACAGTCTCAATGGCTACACCTTC
TRBJ1-5,TRBV6-2/TRBV6-3,.,.,CASSWTIFEPQHF,TGTGCCAGCAGTTGGACAATTTTTGAGCCCCAGCATTTT
TRBJ2-7,TRBV4-2,few,.,CASSQASGEEQYF,TGTGCCAGCAGCCAAGCCTCAGGGGAGGAGCAGTACTTC
TRBJ2-3,TRBV12-3/TRBV12-4,.,TRBD2,CASSGRLAGPPNTDTRYF,TGTGCCAGCAGCGGGAGACTAGCGGGTCCTCCCAACACAGATACGCGGTATTTT
TRBJ2-6,TRBV27,.,TRBD1,CASSFKDRDYSGANVLTF,TGTGCTAGCAGTTTCAAGGACAGGGATTACTCTGGGGCCAACGTCCTGACTTTC
TRBJ2-7,TRBV6-2/TRBV6-3,.,.,CASRDSLSSYEQYF,TGTGCCAGCAGAGACTCCTTGAGCTCCTACGAGCAGTACTTC
TRBJ2-3,TRBV11-2,few,TRBD2,CASTFFSGGADYWDTQYF,TGTGCCAGCACCTTTTTTAGCGGGGGGGCCGACTACTGGGATACGCAGTATTTT
TRBJ1-4,TRBV12-3/TRBV12-4,few,.,CASSVHGDPNEKLFF,TGTGCCAGCAGTGTACACGGCGACCCTAATGAAAAACTGTTTTTT
TRBJ1-2,TRBV6-5,.,.,CASRVGGANYGYTF,TGTGCCAGCAGGGTGGGGGGAGCTAACTATGGCTACACCTTC
TRBJ1-5,TRBV15,.,.,CATSREGGPDGYTNQPQHF,TGTGCCACCAGCAGAGAGGGAGGCCCGGACGGATATACCAATCAGCCCCAGCATTTT
TRBJ1-2,TRBV15,.,.,CATSTQDGTNYGYTF,TGTGCCACCAGCACACAGGACGGTACTAACTATGGCTACACCTTC
TRBJ2-7,TRBV27,few,.,CASSPGALEQYF,TGTGCCAGCAGTCCGGGGGCTCTCGAGCAGTACTTC
TRBJ2-5,TRBV28,few,TRBD1,CASSEPGTGLQETQYF,TGTGCCAGCAGTGAGCCCGGGACAGGATTACAAGAGACCCAGTACTTC
TRBJ2-3,TRBV4-2,.,.,CASSLLSAQGTDTQYF,TGTGCCAGCAGCCTTTTATCGGCACAGGGCACAGATACGCAGTATTTT
TRBJ2-3,TRBV5-1,.,.,CASSRRAGDVADTQYF,TGCGCCAGCAGCCGAAGGGCAGGGGATGTTGCAGATACGCAGTATTTT
TRBJ1-1,TRBV7-2,.,.,CASSLVITTGRLNTEAFF,TGTGCCAGCAGCTTAGTGATTACTACAGGGCGGCTAAACACTGAAGCTTTCTTT
TRBJ1-2,TRBV20-1,.,.,CSARPRDRDYGYTF,TGCAGTGCTAGACCCAGGGACCGCGATTATGGCTACACCTTC
TRBJ2-6,TRBV28,.,TRBD1,CATFRTGASNVLTF,TGTGCCACCTTTAGGACAGGAGCGTCCAACGTCCTGACTTTC
TRBJ2-1,TRBV7-3,few,TRBD2,CASSLTSGVGNEQFF,TGTGCCAGCAGCTTAACGAGCGGGGTGGGCAATGAGCAGTTCTTC
TRBJ2-3,TRBV20-1,.,.,CSAREYGGDTDTQYF,TGCAGTGCTAGAGAGTATGGGGGCGACACAGATACGCAGTATTTT
TRBJ2-3,TRBV6-2/TRBV6-3,.,.,CASRRDTSTDTQYF,TGTGCCAGCAGACGGGATACTAGCACAGATACGCAGTATTTT
TRBJ2-7,TRBV6-1,once,TRBD2,CASRILGLVGEQYF,TGTGCCAGCAGGATCTTGGGACTAGTCGGCGAGCAGTACTTC
TRBJ2-1,TRBV10-3,few,.,CAISYSSVGYNEQFF,TGTGCCATCAGTTACTCTAGTGTTGGGTACAATGAGCAGTTCTTC
TRBJ2-3,TRBV12-3/TRBV12-4,.,.,CANVRGTDTQYF,TGTGCCAACGTCAGGGGCACAGATACGCAGTATTTT
TRBJ1-1,TRBV20-1,.,.,CSARMGRYTEAFF,TGCAGTGCTAGAATGGGACGGTACACTGAAGCTTTCTTT
TRBJ1-4,TRBV12-3/TRBV12-4,.,.,CASSFSWGATNEKLFF,TGTGCCAGCAGTTTTTCGTGGGGCGCAACTAATGAAAAACTGTTTTTT
TRBJ2-3,TRBV25-1,.,.,CASSDLRGRADTQYF,TGTGCCAGCAGTGATCTGCGGGGACGGGCAGATACGCAGTATTTT
TRBJ2-7,TRBV27,few,.,CASSLGHIYEQYF,TGTGCCAGCAGTTTAGGACACATCTACGAGCAGTACTTC
TRBJ2-7,TRBV3-1,.,TRBD2,CASSQGGGLVSEQYF,TGTGCCAGCAGCCAAGGGGGGGGACTAGTATCTGAGCAGTACTTC
TRBJ2-3,TRBV5-1,.,TRBD2,CASSLWPGLAGGADTQYF,TGCGCCAGCAGCTTGTGGCCGGGACTAGCGGGGGGCGCAGATACGCAGTATTTT
TRBJ1-5,TRBV6-1,.,.,CASSEWGALGNQPQHF,TGTGCCAGCAGTGAATGGGGGGCATTGGGCAATCAGCCCCAGCATTTT
TRBJ2-5,TRBV28,.,.,CASRAPPETQYF,TGTGCCAGCAGAGCCCCCCCCGAGACCCAGTACTTC
TRBJ2-1,TRBV28,few,.,CASSLLQRVEQFF,TGTGCCAGCAGTTTACTCCAGAGAGTTGAGCAGTTCTTC
TRBJ2-5,TRBV20-1,.,.,CSAEGTGAEETQYF,TGCAGTGCGGAGGGCACAGGGGCCGAAGAGACCCAGTACTTC
TRBJ2-3,TRBV15,.,.,CATSSRDTGTDTQYF,TGTGCCACCAGCAGCCGGGACACTGGCACAGATACGCAGTATTTT
TRBJ2-3,TRBV5-1,.,.,CASSLELSKDTQYF,TGCGCCAGCAGCTTGGAACTATCTAAAGATACGCAGTATTTT
TRBJ2-1,TRBV6-2/TRBV6-3,few,.,CASSYEIEQFF,TGTGCCAGCAGTTACGAGATTGAGCAGTTCTTC
TRBJ2-3,TRBV2,.,.,CASRSQGIRTDTQYF,TGTGCCAGCAGGTCGCAGGGGATCCGCACAGATACGCAGTATTTT
TRBJ2-3,TRBV4-3,.,TRBD2,CASSKRLAGGTDTQYF,TGCGCCAGCAGCAAAAGACTAGCGGGGGGCACAGATACGCAGTATTTT
TRBJ2-1,TRBV7-2,.,.,CASSSWRRQTSSYNEQFF,TGTGCCAGCAGCTCTTGGAGGAGACAGACAAGCTCCTACAATGAGCAGTTCTTC